This T cell receptor (beta chain) was obtained from a study of blood T cells in healthy people across ages (dated by TCRdb to between 2015 and 2016). As for the study more broadly: In model experiments, roughly one uniquely barcoded TCR beta cDNA molecule per two T cells was captured by template switching. Age-related changes in TCR beta repertoire diversity were measured in the study by deep sequencing normalized with unique cDNA molecular identifiers. The donors were split into four age groups: young (average 16 years), middle-aged (more than 35), aged (more than 55) and long-lived (approximately 80). Donors of different ages were randomly distributed across sequencing lanes to avoid experimental bias. For two donors (one aged 18 to 30 and one aged 80 or older), the study analyzed two additional independent replicas of 1 million unique cDNA reads from the same blood draw.

Counted from cysteine to phenylalanine, this CDR3 has 15 amino acids. The retained sequence is limited to the CDR3, 45 bases, with the frame set at the first base. The germline V gene (reference sequence) sets CDR1 to SSHAT and CDR2 to FNYEAQ. Here is what the overall study found, with its caveats: As age increased, observed TCR beta diversity per million T cells dropped in a roughly linear way, and a significant reduction was already evident by age approximately 40. Total diversity estimates from one million sequenced T cells were considered lower bounds and underestimates. Compared with the aged group, the long-lived group had more naive CD4+ T cells, fewer expanded clones and increased TCR diversity, a pattern suggesting age selection. Because profiling used bulk unsorted PBMCs, naive and antigen-experienced compartments could not be compared conclusively. The percentage of naive T cells measured by flow cytometry correlated strongly with observed TCR beta diversity. Because donor CMV infection status was unknown, age-related changes in expanded clonotypes were potentially confounded.

This clonotype was detected only a few times. The antigen it recognizes is unknown. A much bigger clone sits one base away, suggesting this may be a read error. Library preparation employed 5' RACE. TCRdb lists the instrument as Illumina HiSeq 2500. A second roughly 7 to 12 cycle PCR used a sample-barcoded 5' primer and a J-beta primer mix. A unique molecular identifier was introduced onto each TCR beta cDNA molecule by a template-switch 5' adaptor carrying 12 random nucleotides. Each sample yielded at least 3 million CDR3-containing paired-end reads. The Mint cDNA synthesis kit, primed by a TRBC-specific oligonucleotide, was used to synthesize first-strand cDNA from all RNA. Following uracil-DNA glycosylase treatment, all cDNA underwent a first 18-cycle PCR with the universal primers M1SS and BC2_uni_R. In the paper's pipeline: Normalization of each sample was performed by random selection of 1 million high-quality reads, each carrying a distinct molecular identifier. Reads with shared molecular identifiers were discarded instead of being binned into consensus sequences. MiTCR, with a Q25 quality threshold and the strictest error-elimination algorithm, was used for CDR3 identification, clonotype clustering and error correction. A nonparametric unseen species model with Euler transformation was used to estimate a lower bound on total TCR beta diversity. TCRdb's own reprocessing of the public reads used fastp at Q25 and MiXCR and kept productive beta chains. Duplicate CDR3 protein sequences are folded into a single record with the most common DNA and genes. In this record, the V and J calls reflect TCRdb's handling and not the investigators' own analysis. This sample is represented by some 790,000 distinct CDR3 sequences; about 30% of them were singletons. Together, the top ten hold 15% to 20% of the sample.

Donors were around 37 systemically healthy Caucasian individuals from Russia aged 6 to 90 years. Around 9.8 milliliters of peripheral blood were collected from each donor into EDTA-treated Vacutainer tubes. Ficoll-Paque density-gradient centrifugation was used to isolate PBMCs, with at least 7 million obtained per sample. Total RNA, at least 6 micrograms per sample, was extracted from PBMCs with Trizol reagent. The percentages of naive CD45RAhigh/CD27high T cells were determined by flow cytometry on a PBMC aliquot from every donor. Input material: blood. The sequence was obtained from a woman of 80 years or more in good health. The V and J genes are TRBV7-7 and TRBJ2-5, and 7 junctional nucleotides match TRBD1. The encoded CDR3 is CASSLEQGSNNEQYF. Here is the DNA: TGTGCTAGCAGCTTAGAACAGGGGAGCAACAATGAGCAGTACTTC.